A selection of T cell receptor beta chains follows, all from one sample in a study of a mutant IDH1 vaccine in newly diagnosed glioma. Clones were sequenced by immunoSEQ multiplex PCR, and TCRdb holds only the in-frame ones, with some missing. The sample yields roughly 70,000 clones, about four fifths seen once. Sequences were derived from peripheral blood mononuclear cells (PBMCs), sampled from a glioma patient treated with radiotherapy, temozolomide or both. Receptors originate from a woman aged 18-29 years with glioma. Some clones in this sample may be carry-over from other donors' samples. Each CDR3 is given with its conserved first and last residue. The D gene is left open where the match is weak. The size of a clone is reported for some rows only, either as once, few or many, or as a class for expanded clones.

NA,TRBJ1-3,TRBV11-3,NA,TGTGCCAGCAGCCCGACTGCGAGCTCTGGAAACACCATATATTTT,CASSPTASSGNTIYF
NA,TRBJ2-1,TRBV4-1,NA,TGCGCCAGCAGCCAAGACTACCAGGAGCAGTTCTTC,CASSQDYQEQFF
NA,TRBJ1-2,TRBV30,NA,TGTGCCTGGAGTTTCCAGCAGGGAGGCTACACCTTC,CAWSFQQGGYTF
TRBD2,TRBJ2-2,TRBV7-2,few,TGTGCCAGCCGCCTCTCGGGGGGGAGCTTCGGGGAGCTGTTTTTT,CASRLSGGSFGELFF
NA,TRBJ2-3,TRBV9,NA,TGTGCCAGCAGCGTAGCACCGGGAGTAGGAGATACGCAGTATTTT,CASSVAPGVGDTQYF
NA,TRBJ1-5,TRBV4-1,NA,TGCGCCAGCAGCCAAGGGGGAAACAGGTTGGATCAGCCCCAGCATTTT,CASSQGGNRLDQPQHF
NA,TRBJ1-1,TRBV6-5,NA,TGTGCCACCTACAGGAACACTGAAGCTTTCTTT,CATYRNTEAFF
NA,TRBJ1-2,TRBV6-1,once,TGTGCCAGCAGTATCCAGGCCCATGGCTACACCTTC,CASSIQAHGYTF
TRBD1,TRBJ1-1,TRBV19,NA,TGTGCCAGTAGTCGCACGGAAGGACAGGGGAGTACTGAAGCTTTCTTT,CASSRTEGQGSTEAFF
NA,TRBJ2-7,TRBV4-3,NA,TGCGCCAGCAGCCAGGGCCTACAGGGTTACGAGCAGTACTTC,CASSQGLQGYEQYF
TRBD1,TRBJ2-7,TRBV15,NA,TGTGCCACCAGCAGAGGGGGGACAGAGTCCTACGAGCAGTACTTC,CATSRGGTESYEQYF
NA,TRBJ1-1,TRBV10-3,once,TGTGCCATCAGTGACCCAGGGAAAGGATCTGAAGCTTTCTTT,CAISDPGKGSEAFF
NA,TRBJ1-1,TRBV25-1,few,TGTGCCAGCATAGATGCGGCGAACACTGAAGCTTTCTTT,CASIDAANTEAFF
TRBD2,TRBJ2-2,TRBV6-6,NA,TGTGCCAGCAGTTCACCTTTGGCAGCGGGGGCCGGGGAGCTGTTTTTT,CASSSPLAAGAGELFF
TRBD2,TRBJ2-7,TRBV13,NA,TGTGCCAGCAGCTCCACTAGCGGGGGGTACGAGCAGTACTTC,CASSSTSGGYEQYF
TRBD1,TRBJ1-1,TRBV7-3,few,TGTGCCAGCAGCTTAAAATCAGGGGGCACTGAAGCTTTCTTT,CASSLKSGGTEAFF
NA,TRBJ1-5,TRBV7-9,NA,TGTGCCAGCAGCTTGGGGACCGGGGCTAACAATCAGCCCCAGCATTTT,CASSLGTGANNQPQHF
NA,TRBJ1-2,TRBV5-5,NA,TGTGCCAGCAGCCGGACAGCTGGGGATTATGGCTACACCTTC,CASSRTAGDYGYTF
NA,TRBJ1-6,TRBV7-2,NA,TGTGCCTCCGCGGAGGGGGGGAATTCACCCCTCCACTTT,CASAEGGNSPLHF
NA,TRBJ2-3,TRBV9,once,TGTGCCAGCAGCGTAGGTACGAGAGGCACAGATACGCAGTATTTT,CASSVGTRGTDTQYF
NA,TRBJ2-5,TRBV7-3,NA,TGTGCCAGCAGCTTAAGACAGAGGGAACAAGAGACCCAGTACTTC,CASSLRQREQETQYF
TRBD1,TRBJ1-4,TRBV7-9,NA,TGTGCCAGCAGTAACAGGGGTGAAAAACTGTTTTTT,CASSNRGEKLFF
TRBD1,TRBJ2-3,TRBV7-2,NA,TGTGCCAGCAGCGTGGACAGGGCAGCAGATACGCAGTATTTT,CASSVDRAADTQYF
TRBD1,TRBJ1-5,TRBV2,NA,TGTGCCAGCAACGAACAGGGGACCCAGCCCCAGCATTTT,CASNEQGTQPQHF
NA,TRBJ2-5,TRBV4-1,NA,TGCGCCAGCAGCCGCACACGAAGTGAACAAGAGACCCAGTACTTC,CASSRTRSEQETQYF
NA,TRBJ2-5,TRBV7-9,once,TGTGCCAGCAGCCCGCGTATGGGGAGAGGAGAGGAGACCCAGTACTTC,CASSPRMGRGEETQYF
NA,TRBJ2-3,TRBV5-1,NA,TGCGCCAGCAGCTTGTCCTTGGGAGATACGCAGTATTTT,CASSLSLGDTQYF
TRBD1,TRBJ1-2,TRBV18,NA,TGTGCCAGCTCAGTTGTAAAGGGGGCAGGCGGCTATGGCTACACCTTC,CASSVVKGAGGYGYTF
NA,TRBJ2-7,TRBV4-2,few,TGTGCCAGCAGCCAAGATATGGCCTACGAGCAGTACTTC,CASSQDMAYEQYF
NA,TRBJ1-1,TRBV5-5,few,TGTGCCAGCAGCTTGGGAGGGGCTCAAGCTTTCTTT,CASSLGGAQAFF
NA,TRBJ1-1,TRBV9,NA,TGTGCCAGCAGCGGAACAGGCTTGATGAACACTGAAGCTTTCTTT,CASSGTGLMNTEAFF
TRBD1,TRBJ2-5,TRBV6-1,NA,TGTGCCAGCAGTGGGGGGGACAGGGGGAAGACCCAGTACTTC,CASSGGDRGKTQYF
TRBD2,TRBJ2-1,TRBV10-2,NA,TGCGCCAGCATTACTAGCGGGACCGCTGAGCAGTTCTTC,CASITSGTAEQFF
NA,TRBJ2-2,TRBV19,NA,TGTGCCAGTAGTTCCCTACTCACCGGGGAGCTGTTTTTT,CASSSLLTGELFF
NA,TRBJ1-4,TRBV30,NA,TGTGCCTGGAGTGTAGGGGCAGGGGATGAAAAACTGTTTTTT,CAWSVGAGDEKLFF
NA,TRBJ2-5,TRBV20-1,NA,TGCAGTGCTAAGTTAGAGACCCAGTACTTC,CSAKLETQYF
TRBD2,TRBJ2-7,TRBV6-5,NA,TGTGCCAGCAAGGGACTAGCTTACGAGCAGTACTTC,CASKGLAYEQYF
TRBD2,TRBJ2-3,TRBV9,NA,TGTGCCAGCGGACTAGCGGGGACAGATACGCAGTATTTT,CASGLAGTDTQYF
TRBD1,TRBJ1-4,TRBV5-4,NA,TGTGCCAGCAGCCTCCCGGGACAGCAGAATGAAAAACTGTTTTTT,CASSLPGQQNEKLFF
NA,TRBJ1-1,TRBV19,NA,TGTGCCAGTAGTACCCTAAGCGGAACTGAAGCTTTCTTT,CASSTLSGTEAFF
TRBD1,TRBJ1-2,TRBV29-1,once,TGCAGCGTTTTGACAGGGGGGGCTGGCTACACCTTC,CSVLTGGAGYTF
NA,TRBJ1-5,TRBV5-5,NA,TGTGCCAGCAGCTTGTTATTGGGAGACGGGCAGCCCCAGCATTTT,CASSLLLGDGQPQHF
NA,TRBJ2-7,TRBV5-1,NA,TGCGCCAGCAGCTTTAACCAAGGGGGCTACGAGCAGTACTTC,CASSFNQGGYEQYF
NA,TRBJ2-3,TRBV4-2,NA,TGTGCCAGCAGCTCCGTGGGTTGGGTGAGCACAGATACGCAGTATTTT,CASSSVGWVSTDTQYF
NA,TRBJ2-1,TRBV2,NA,TGTGCCAGCAGTGCAATTGGCCCTAGCTCCTACAATGAGCAGTTCTTC,CASSAIGPSSYNEQFF
TRBD1,TRBJ2-2,TRBV7-2,NA,TGTGCCAGCAGCCCTCAGGGGGTCCGAGGGGAGCTGTTTTTT,CASSPQGVRGELFF
TRBD1,TRBJ2-7,TRBV7-9,NA,TGTGCCAGCAGCCCCTGGACAGGGAGCTCCTACGAGCAGTACTTC,CASSPWTGSSYEQYF
NA,TRBJ1-1,TRBV25-1,NA,TGTGCCAGCAGTGAACTGGGGGGGACACCAGCTTTCTTT,CASSELGGTPAFF
NA,TRBJ2-5,TRBV5-4,once,TGTGCCAGCCACCGGGCGGCTAGCACAGAGACCCAGTACTTC,CASHRAASTETQYF
NA,TRBJ2-5,TRBV6-4,NA,TGTGCCAGCAGTGACTCCTTCGGGAGGCAGGGGCCGCACTGGGAGACCCAGTACTTC,CASSDSFGRQGPHWETQYF
NA,TRBJ2-1,TRBV4-2,NA,TGTGCCAGCAGCCTGGGCAGGGCGCTAAACAATGAGCAGTTCTTC,CASSLGRALNNEQFF
NA,TRBJ1-2,TRBV5-1,NA,TGCGCCAGCAGCTTGGGGCCGTCCAGGGGCGATGGCTACACCTTC,CASSLGPSRGDGYTF
TRBD2,TRBJ2-3,TRBV27,NA,TGTGCCAGCAGTCCGCTAGCGGGGGGGCTCACAGATACGCAGTATTTT,CASSPLAGGLTDTQYF
TRBD1,TRBJ2-7,TRBV14,NA,TGTGCCAGCAGCCCGTTAGGGGACAGGGTATACGAGCAGTACTTC,CASSPLGDRVYEQYF
TRBD1,TRBJ2-3,TRBV4-2,NA,TGTGCCAGCAGCCACAGGGGAACAGGGGGCACAGATACGCAGTATTTT,CASSHRGTGGTDTQYF